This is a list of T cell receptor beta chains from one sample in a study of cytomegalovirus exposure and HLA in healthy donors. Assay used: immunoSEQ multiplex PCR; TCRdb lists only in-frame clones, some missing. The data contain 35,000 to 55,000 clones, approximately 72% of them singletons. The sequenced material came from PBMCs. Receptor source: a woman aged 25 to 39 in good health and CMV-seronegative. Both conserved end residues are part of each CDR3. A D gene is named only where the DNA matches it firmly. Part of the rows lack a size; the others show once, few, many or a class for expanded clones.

CDR3nt: TGTGCCAGTAGTATCGCCTTAGCCCTCGCCGGGGAGCTGTTTTTT; CDR3aa: CASSIALALAGELFF; j_gene: TRBJ2-2; v_gene: TRBV19; d_gene: NA; abundance: many
CDR3nt: TGTGCCAGCAGTGATTTCCCGGGACAGGGAACCTACGAGCAGTACTTC; CDR3aa: CASSDFPGQGTYEQYF; j_gene: TRBJ2-7; v_gene: TRBV6-1; d_gene: TRBD1; abundance: many
CDR3nt: TGTGCCAGCAGTGTCTTGAGCTCTGGGGCCAACGTCCTGACTTTC; CDR3aa: CASSVLSSGANVLTF; j_gene: TRBJ2-6; v_gene: TRBV2; d_gene: NA; abundance: few
CDR3nt: TGTGCCAGCAGTGGAGTCTATGGCTACACCTTC; CDR3aa: CASSGVYGYTF; j_gene: TRBJ1-2; v_gene: TRBV2; d_gene: NA; abundance: NA
CDR3nt: TGTGCCAGCAGTGGGAGACGGTGGGCCAACGTCCTGACTTTC; CDR3aa: CASSGRRWANVLTF; j_gene: TRBJ2-6; v_gene: TRBV28; d_gene: NA; abundance: NA
CDR3nt: TGTGCCAGCAGTGAAGGGGCAGGGGGCCCCGTTATCGGGGGCTACACCTTC; CDR3aa: CASSEGAGGPVIGGYTF; j_gene: TRBJ1-2; v_gene: TRBV6-1; d_gene: TRBD1; abundance: NA
CDR3nt: TGTGCCAGCAGCCTCAGTTCTAGCTCCTACGAGCAGTACTTC; CDR3aa: CASSLSSSSYEQYF; j_gene: TRBJ2-7; v_gene: TRBV16; d_gene: NA; abundance: NA
CDR3nt: TGTGCCAGCAGCCCGACAGTGAATAATTCACCCCTCCACTTT; CDR3aa: CASSPTVNNSPLHF; j_gene: TRBJ1-6; v_gene: TRBV2; d_gene: NA; abundance: NA
CDR3nt: TGTGCCAGCAGCTTCCGTGTATCCTATAATTCACCCCTCCACTTT; CDR3aa: CASSFRVSYNSPLHF; j_gene: TRBJ1-6; v_gene: TRBV6-6; d_gene: NA; abundance: NA
CDR3nt: TGCAGCGTTGAAGATTCGGCAGGGTCCGAGCAGTACTTC; CDR3aa: CSVEDSAGSEQYF; j_gene: TRBJ2-7; v_gene: TRBV29-1; d_gene: NA; abundance: NA
CDR3nt: TGTGCCATCGGCCCGGGGAACACTGAAGCTTTCTTT; CDR3aa: CAIGPGNTEAFF; j_gene: TRBJ1-1; v_gene: TRBV10-3; d_gene: NA; abundance: few
CDR3nt: TGTGCCAGCAGTTTATCGAGGGGGAATGAGCAGTTCTTC; CDR3aa: CASSLSRGNEQFF; j_gene: TRBJ2-1; v_gene: TRBV27; d_gene: NA; abundance: NA
CDR3nt: TGTGCCAGCAGCGATAGGGGAGGGAGTACTGAAGCTTTCTTT; CDR3aa: CASSDRGGSTEAFF; j_gene: TRBJ1-1; v_gene: TRBV9; d_gene: NA; abundance: large
CDR3nt: TGTGCCTGGAGTGTACAAGGGGAAGGGCCCTACGAGCAGTACTTC; CDR3aa: CAWSVQGEGPYEQYF; j_gene: TRBJ2-7; v_gene: TRBV30; d_gene: NA; abundance: NA
CDR3nt: TGTGCCAGCAGCTTGGGTCTAGCGGGAGCGACCGGAGATACGCAGTATTTT; CDR3aa: CASSLGLAGATGDTQYF; j_gene: TRBJ2-3; v_gene: TRBV5-4; d_gene: TRBD2; abundance: NA
CDR3nt: TGTGCCAGCAGAACCGGGACAGAGGTATATGGCTACACCTTC; CDR3aa: CASRTGTEVYGYTF; j_gene: TRBJ1-2; v_gene: TRBV28; d_gene: TRBD1; abundance: NA
CDR3nt: TGTGCCAGCAGCGTGTCAGGGGGCCGTCAGCCCCAGCATTTT; CDR3aa: CASSVSGGRQPQHF; j_gene: TRBJ1-5; v_gene: TRBV7-9; d_gene: TRBD1; abundance: NA
CDR3nt: TGTGCCAGCAGTGAACTCCGGGGATACACTGAAGCTTTCTTT; CDR3aa: CASSELRGYTEAFF; j_gene: TRBJ1-1; v_gene: TRBV6-1; d_gene: NA; abundance: NA
CDR3nt: TGTGCCAGTAGTATAGTGGGCAGTCGAAAACTGTTTTTT; CDR3aa: CASSIVGSRKLFF; j_gene: TRBJ1-4; v_gene: TRBV19; d_gene: NA; abundance: NA
CDR3nt: TGTGCCAGCAGCTTCGACACGCGACGATATGGCTACACCTTC; CDR3aa: CASSFDTRRYGYTF; j_gene: TRBJ1-2; v_gene: TRBV6-5; d_gene: NA; abundance: NA
CDR3nt: TGTGCCTGGACGTATGGAGATCCAAGGAACGAGCAGTACTTC; CDR3aa: CAWTYGDPRNEQYF; j_gene: TRBJ2-7; v_gene: TRBV30; d_gene: NA; abundance: NA
CDR3nt: TGTGCCAGCACCAAAGAGACCCAGTACTTC; CDR3aa: CASTKETQYF; j_gene: TRBJ2-5; v_gene: TRBV7-8; d_gene: NA; abundance: NA
CDR3nt: TGCGCCAGCAGCTTGGTGCCGGGTGGAGAAGAGACCCAGTACTTC; CDR3aa: CASSLVPGGEETQYF; j_gene: TRBJ2-5; v_gene: TRBV5-1; d_gene: NA; abundance: NA
CDR3nt: TGTGCCAGCAGTCTACCATCCCCGGGCAATGAGCAGTTCTTC; CDR3aa: CASSLPSPGNEQFF; j_gene: TRBJ2-1; v_gene: TRBV27; d_gene: NA; abundance: NA
CDR3nt: TGTGCCAGCAGTCTCAGGGGGTCCTATGGCTACACCTTC; CDR3aa: CASSLRGSYGYTF; j_gene: TRBJ1-2; v_gene: TRBV28; d_gene: TRBD1; abundance: few
CDR3nt: TGTGCCTGGGAACCGGGACAGGGGAACTACGAGCAGTACTTC; CDR3aa: CAWEPGQGNYEQYF; j_gene: TRBJ2-7; v_gene: TRBV30; d_gene: TRBD1; abundance: few
CDR3nt: TGTGCCTGGAGTTCCGGGGGACAGCCGAACACCGGGGAGCTGTTTTTT; CDR3aa: CAWSSGGQPNTGELFF; j_gene: TRBJ2-2; v_gene: TRBV30; d_gene: NA; abundance: NA
CDR3nt: TGTGCCTGGAGTACCTCTTCCGGGACAGGGGTGCCTCCCCAGCATTTT; CDR3aa: CAWSTSSGTGVPPQHF; j_gene: TRBJ1-5; v_gene: TRBV30; d_gene: TRBD1; abundance: NA